The 20 T cell receptor beta chains presented below share a single source sample, sequenced in a study of blood T cell repertoires in COVID-19. Profiling relied on immunoSEQ multiplex PCR, and the TCRdb table lists in-frame clones only, not all of them. The sample consists of roughly 220,000 clones, 70% to 90% of them appearing once. What was sequenced was peripheral blood. The receptors originated from a man in his fifties or sixties who had recovered from COVID-19.

The chain uses TRBV18 and TRBJ2-2; D ambiguous. The germline CDR1 and CDR2 sequences are KGHSH and LQKENI. Trimming removed 6 bases from V and 7 bases from J, with 12 bases in between. This CDR3 has 13 residues. The CDR3 DNA sequence: TGTGCCAGCTCCCCCACAAAGAACGGGGAGCTGTTTTTT. The encoded protein is CASSPTKNGELFF.

This rearrangement joins TRBV19 to TRBJ1-1; 7 bases are shared with TRBD1. This CDR3 contains 14 residues. The junction had 3 bases not matched to a gene; V was cut back by 5 bases and J by 0 bases. Germline lookup yields CDR1 LNHDA and CDR2 SQIVND (reference sequence). CDR3 region: CASSVGQVNTEAFF. In DNA, the CDR3 is TGTGCCAGTAGTGTTGGACAGGTGAACACTGAAGCTTTCTTT.

V usage is TRBV7-2 and J usage is TRBJ2-7; the D gene is possibly TRBD2 (6 bases). From germline, CDR1 is SGHTA and CDR2 FQGNSA. V lost 5 bases to trimming and J lost 2 bases, with 13 bases between them. The CDR3 has 14 residues. CDR3 in amino acids: CASSTQAGPYEQYF. CDR3 in DNA: TGTGCCAGCAGCACCCAAGCGGGTCCCTACGAGCAGTACTTC.

J is TRBJ2-2 and V is TRBV2; 7 positions agree with TRBD1. Per the germline V gene, CDR1 is SNHLY and CDR2 is FYNNEI. This CDR3 is built from 13 residues. J lost 6 bases, V lost 5 bases, and 3 bases had no gene match. As DNA, the CDR3 is TGTGCCAGCAGTCCTACAGGGGCCGGGGAGCTGTTTTTT. Its translation is CASSPTGAGELFF.

The genes are TRBV27 and TRBJ1-2, with D tentatively TRBD1 (5 bases). The germline gives CDR1 MNHEY, CDR2 SMNVEV (reference sequence). There are 13 residues in the CDR3. The V end was cut by 11 bases, the J end by 6 bases, with 19 bases between. CDR3 DNA sequence: TGTGCCCCTCGTTGGGCAGGGCTAAATGGCTACACCTTC. Protein sequence: CAPRWAGLNGYTF.

The rearrangement uses TRBV19 and TRBJ2-1, with D possibly matching TRBD1 (6 bases). V was shortened by 6 bases and J by 8 bases, with 20 bases between the two germline ends. This CDR3 comprises 15 residues. Germline V lookup: CDR1 LNHDA, CDR2 SQIVND (reference sequence). The CDR3 spells CASRNTGWGFDEQFF. CDR3 bases: TGTGCCAGTAGGAATACAGGGTGGGGGTTTGATGAGCAGTTCTTC.

V is TRBV15 and J is TRBJ1-4; no reliable D call. CDR1 LNHNV and CDR2 YYDKDF come from the germline V gene (reference sequence). Deletions cut 2 bases from V and 4 bases from J, with 14 bases between. CDR3 length: 16 residues. The CDR3 nucleotides are TGTGCCACCAGCAGACCGGAGCCCCGGGGTAATGAAAAACTGTTTTTT. Its protein product is CATSRPEPRGNEKLFF.

About this clone itself: Germline and junction disagree at one end, which may indicate a read error. This rearrangement joins TRBV29-1 to TRBJ2-5, with D perhaps TRBD1 (5 bases). The germline V gene has CDR1 SQVTM and CDR2 ANQGSEA. The CDR3 contains 11 residues. CDR3 sequence: CSVEGDSDRHF. CDR3 DNA sequence: TGCAGCGTTGAAGGGGATAGTGACAGACACTTC.

The chain employs TRBV3-1 (or the pseudogene TRBV3-2) and TRBJ1-2; TRBD1 matches 12 bases. The ends lost 2 bases at V and 8 bases at J; junction bases unmatched: 21. Germline loops: CDR1 LGHDT, CDR2 YNNKEL (reference sequence). CDR3 length equals 20 residues. The CDR3 sequence: CASSQYNVKGDRGRVSGYTF. The CDR3, as DNA: TGTGCCAGCAGCCAATATAACGTTAAGGGGGACAGGGGGCGCGTATCAGGCTACACCTTC.

The genes are TRBV27 and TRBJ1-3; D remains ambiguous. Deletions cut 5 bases from V and 4 bases from J, with 9 bases between. The CDR3 loop spans 13 amino acids. The germline V gene has CDR1 MNHEY and CDR2 SMNVEV (reference sequence). CDR3 nucleotide sequence: TGTGCCAGCAGTCCCCGGGAGGGAAACACCATATATTTT. This encodes CASSPREGNTIYF.

The chain carries TRBV5-1 and TRBJ2-5, with a possible D match to TRBD1 (6 bases). Trimming left V 0 bases short and J 3 bases short, with 12 bases between. CDR3 length equals 15 residues. In germline, CDR1 is SGHRS, CDR2 YFSETQ. CDR3 residues: CASSLGVGGEETQYF. The CDR3 coding sequence is TGCGCCAGCAGCTTGGGGGTAGGGGGAGAAGAGACCCAGTACTTC.

CDR3 coding DNA: TGTGCCAGCAGCCCTTTGGCGGGAGTGAAAAACATTCAGTACTTC. Protein sequence: CASSPLAGVKNIQYF. This rearrangement joins TRBV3-1 (or the pseudogene TRBV3-2) to TRBJ2-4; 7 positions agree with TRBD2. Germline loops: CDR1 LGHDT, CDR2 YNNKEL (reference sequence). The CDR3 runs 15 residues. V was clipped by 4 bases and J by 4 bases; unmatched bases: 7.

The chain carries TRBV18 and TRBJ1-5; no firm D call. This CDR3 spans 13 amino acids. CDR1 and CDR2 from the germline V gene are KGHSH and LQKENI. V lost 6 bases and J 6 bases, leaving 12 bases between the germline ends. The CDR3 reads CASSHGQVQPQHF. CDR3 nucleotides: TGTGCCAGCTCCCACGGTCAGGTTCAGCCCCAGCATTTT.

The chain is built from TRBV9 and TRBJ2-1, with D possibly being TRBD2 (5 bases). The ends were cut back, 2 bases at V and 4 bases at J, with 22 bases in the middle. The germline V gene encodes CDR1 SGDLS and CDR2 YYNGEE. There are 18 residues in the CDR3. The CDR3 bases are TGTGCCAGCAGCGTCCTTACCCATCCACCCGGGGAATACAATGAGCAGTTCTTC. Translated: CASSVLTHPPGEYNEQFF.

V is TRBV9 and J is TRBJ2-2; 10 nucleotides line up with TRBD2. This CDR3 contains 16 residues. The germline CDR1 and CDR2 sequences are SGDLS and YYNGEE. V shed 4 bases, J shed 4 bases, and the junction held 7 bases outside the gene matches. The CDR3 reads CASSLSGTSVTGELFF. DNA for the CDR3: TGTGCCAGCAGCCTTTCCGGGACTAGCGTCACCGGGGAGCTGTTTTTT.

V usage is TRBV19 and J usage is TRBJ2-7; D perhaps matches TRBD2 (6 bases). CDR1 and CDR2 (germline): LNHDA, SQIVND (reference sequence). This CDR3 has 13 residues. V lost 5 bases and J lost 3, with 11 bases in between. This chain's CDR3 is CASSGRRDYEQYF. Written as DNA, the CDR3 is TGTGCCAGTAGTGGGCGGCGGGACTACGAGCAGTACTTC.

J is TRBJ2-1 and V is TRBV6-5; TRBD2 aligns across 7 bases. The CDR3 runs to 13 residues. Germline V CDR1 and CDR2: MNHEY, SVGAGI. With V trimmed by 2 bases and J by 12 bases, 7 bases remained unmatched. CDR3 sequence (DNA): TGTGCCAGCAGTTACGAGGGCGGGAGAAGGCAGTTCTTC. It translates to CASSYEGGRRQFF.

The chain has TRBV28 and TRBJ2-2; no reliable D call. Trimming shortened V by 4 bases and J by 2 bases, and 11 bases separated the two germline ends. This CDR3 region has 15 residues. The germline V gene has CDR1 MDHEN and CDR2 SYDVKM. The CDR3 sequence: CASSSRWFNTGELFF. CDR3 DNA sequence: TGTGCCAGCAGTTCTCGGTGGTTCAACACCGGGGAGCTGTTTTTT.

The CDR3 DNA reads TGTGCCAGCAGGAGACTAGCGGGCTCTAGCACAGATACGCAGTATTTT. Its protein is CASRRLAGSSTDTQYF. The V call is TRBV2, the J call TRBJ2-3; 10 bases align to TRBD2. Germline assignment: CDR1 SNHLY and CDR2 FYNNEI. The length of the CDR3 is 16 residues. After removal of 6 bases from V and 0 bases from J, the junction contained 6 bases not matched to a gene.

The chain uses TRBV12-5 and TRBJ2-7, with 10 bases fitting TRBD2. The germline V gene has CDR1 LGHNT and CDR2 FRNRAP. The CDR3 is 18 amino acids. J was trimmed by 3 bases and V by 1 base; bases with no gene match: 12. Written as DNA, the CDR3 is TGTGCTAGTGGTTTGGGGTTTATGCTAGCGGGGGTCTACTACGAGCAGTACTTC. Residues: CASGLGFMLAGVYYEQYF.